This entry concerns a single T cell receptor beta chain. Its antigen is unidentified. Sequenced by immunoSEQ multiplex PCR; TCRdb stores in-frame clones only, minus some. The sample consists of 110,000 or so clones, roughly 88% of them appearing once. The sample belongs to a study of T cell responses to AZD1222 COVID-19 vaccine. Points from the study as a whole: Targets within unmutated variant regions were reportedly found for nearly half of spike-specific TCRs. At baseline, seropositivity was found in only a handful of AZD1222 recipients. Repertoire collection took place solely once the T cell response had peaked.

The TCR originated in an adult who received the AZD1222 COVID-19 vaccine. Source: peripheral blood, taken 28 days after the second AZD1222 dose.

The CDR3 is CASSLGQIYEQYF. The CDR3 DNA reads TGTGCCAGCAGTTTAGGGCAGATCTACGAGCAGTACTTC. The rearrangement joins TRBV12-3 or TRBV12-4 to TRBJ2-7; D is uncertain. V was cut by 1 base and J by 3 bases, with 7 bases left in between. The length of the CDR3 is 13 residues.